This T cell receptor (beta chain) came from a study of blood T cell repertoires in COVID-19. Study-level information: Italy, Spain and the United States were the sources of the convalescent and acute COVID-19 samples. The analysed material was cDNA or gDNA that came from T cells, B-cell-depleted T cells, or PBMCs.

The J segment lost 6 bases and the V segment lost 0 bases, leaving 2 bases of the junction unmatched. Germline V gene lookup returns CDR1 SGDLS and CDR2 YYNGEE. The CDR3 is made up of 14 amino acids. Source study methods: The assay estimated nucleated cells by amplifying reference gene primers. Measured with immunoSEQ multiplex PCR; TCRdb has only the in-frame clones, and not every one. That table is the source of V, J and clone size, and D and trimming were worked out from the DNA. There are some 110,000 clones in the sample; 80% to 85% occur only once, and approximately 7.9% lies in the top ten. Sequenced input: peripheral blood. The V and J genes are TRBV9 and TRBJ2-3; 9 bases line up with TRBD2. This TCR derives from a man in his 70s with acute or convalescent COVID-19. In DNA, the CDR3 is TGTGCCAGCAGCGTAGGCGGGGGGGACGATACGCAGTATTTT. Translated, it gives CASSVGGGDDTQYF.